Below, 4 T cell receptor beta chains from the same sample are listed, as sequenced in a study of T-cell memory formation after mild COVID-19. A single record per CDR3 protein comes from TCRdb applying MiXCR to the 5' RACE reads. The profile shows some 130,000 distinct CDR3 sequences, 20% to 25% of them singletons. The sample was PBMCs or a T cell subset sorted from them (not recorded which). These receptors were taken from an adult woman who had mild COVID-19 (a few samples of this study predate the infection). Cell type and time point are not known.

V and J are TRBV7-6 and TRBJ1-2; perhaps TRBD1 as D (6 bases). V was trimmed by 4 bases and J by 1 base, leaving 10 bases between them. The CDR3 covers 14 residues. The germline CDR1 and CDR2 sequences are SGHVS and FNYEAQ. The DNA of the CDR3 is TGTGCCAGCAGCTCTTACAGGGATAACTATGGCTACACCTTC. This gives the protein CASSSYRDNYGYTF.

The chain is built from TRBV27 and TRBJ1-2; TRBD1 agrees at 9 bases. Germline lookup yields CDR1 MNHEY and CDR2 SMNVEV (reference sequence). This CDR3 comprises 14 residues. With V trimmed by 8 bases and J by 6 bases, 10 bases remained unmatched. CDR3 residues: CASYPLGTGNGYTF. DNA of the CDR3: TGTGCCAGCTACCCGTTAGGGACAGGGAATGGCTACACCTTC.

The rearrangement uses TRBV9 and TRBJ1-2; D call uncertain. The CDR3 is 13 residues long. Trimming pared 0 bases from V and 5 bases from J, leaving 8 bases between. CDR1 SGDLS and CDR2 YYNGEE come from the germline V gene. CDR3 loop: CASSVGHTYGYTF. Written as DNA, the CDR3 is TGTGCCAGCAGCGTAGGACACACTTATGGCTACACCTTC.

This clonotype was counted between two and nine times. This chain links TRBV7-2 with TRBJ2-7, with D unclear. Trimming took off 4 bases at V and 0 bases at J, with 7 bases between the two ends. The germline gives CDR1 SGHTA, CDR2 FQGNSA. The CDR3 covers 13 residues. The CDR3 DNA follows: TGTGCCAGCAGCTCACCCTACTCCTACGAGCAGTACTTC. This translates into CASSSPYSYEQYF.